These 13 T cell receptor beta chains were sequenced from one sample in a study of blood T cell repertoires in COVID-19. Assay: immunoSEQ multiplex PCR; the TCRdb copy retains only in-frame clones and omits some. The sample records fewer than 150,000 clones, 78% being singletons. Sequenced input: peripheral blood. The source of these receptors is a man in his 70s with acute or convalescent COVID-19.

This chain joins TRBV6-6 and TRBJ2-2; TRBD1 might be the D (6 bases). Germline CDR1 and CDR2: MNHNY and SVGAGI (reference sequence). Trimming removed 8 bases at V and 2 bases at J, with 6 bases between. The length of the CDR3 is 12 residues. The CDR3 nucleotides read TGTGCCAGCGGGACAAACACCGGGGAGCTGTTTTTT. It yields the protein CASGTNTGELFF.

This clone was seen only once. The J gene is TRBJ2-1, the V gene TRBV3-1 (or the pseudogene TRBV3-2), with TRBD2 matching 12 bases. This CDR3 comprises 16 residues. Germline loops: CDR1 LGHDT, CDR2 YNNKEL (reference sequence). With 5 bases clipped from V and 3 bases from J, the junction kept 5 bases outside the gene matches. Here the CDR3 reads CASSNWTSGDYNEQFF. The CDR3 coding sequence is TGTGCCAGCAGCAACTGGACTAGCGGGGACTACAATGAGCAGTTCTTC.

This chain links TRBV5-6 with TRBJ1-2; TRBD1 might be the D (6 bases). V was clipped by 4 bases and J by 7 bases, with 17 bases between them. CDR3 length: 14 residues. CDR1 and CDR2 (germline): SGHDT, YYEEEE. The CDR3 loop reads CASSPTGAAFGYTF. CDR3 nucleotide sequence: TGTGCCAGCAGCCCGACAGGAGCAGCTTTTGGCTACACCTTC.

The chain employs TRBV6-2 or TRBV6-3 and TRBJ1-2; the D gene is possibly TRBD1 (6 bases). The CDR3 is 13 residues long. Germline V gene data show CDR1 as MNHEY and CDR2 as SVGEGT. V gave up 5 bases and J gave up 7 bases, with 14 bases separating them. This CDR3 is CASSAGAAVGYTF. CDR3 DNA sequence: TGTGCCAGCAGTGCAGGGGCAGCGGTTGGCTACACCTTC.

The chain combines TRBV11-1 with TRBJ2-2; TRBD1 is a possible D gene (6 bases). V lost 2 bases and J lost 6, with 7 bases in between. Germline CDR1 is SGHAT and CDR2 is FQDESV (reference sequence). The CDR3 covers 13 residues. The CDR3 nucleotides read TGTGCCAGCAGCTTAAGGACAGCCGGGGAGCTGTTTTTT. As protein: CASSLRTAGELFF. Drawing the rest from reference TRBV11-1 and TRBJ2-2, the complete variable domain is EAEVAQSPRYKITEKSQAVAFWCDPISGHATLYWYRQILGQGPELLVQFQDESVVDDSQLPKDRFSAERLKGVDSTLKIQPAELGDSAMYLCASSLRTAGELFFGEGSRLTVL.

This chain joins TRBV5-1 and TRBJ2-2; 8 bases line up with TRBD2. The CDR3 runs to 14 residues. Trimming cost V 5 bases and J 6 bases; bases outside gene matches: 6. CDR1 and CDR2 from the germline V gene are SGHRS and YFSETQ. In DNA form, the CDR3 reads TGCGCCAGCAGGGCGGGGGGCCTAGCCGGGGAGCTGTTTTTT. Translated: CASRAGGLAGELFF.

The chain links TRBV6-2 or TRBV6-3 to TRBJ2-5, with 7 bases identical to TRBD2. The CDR3 has 15 residues. Looked up from germline, CDR1 is MNHEY and CDR2 is SVGEGT. With V trimmed by 6 bases and J by 0 bases, 7 bases remained unmatched. CDR3 DNA sequence: TGTGCCAGCAGCTCCTGGCGGGGGAACCAAGAGACCCAGTACTTC. Translated: CASSSWRGNQETQYF.

V is TRBV12-3 or TRBV12-4 and J is TRBJ1-1; the D gene is possibly TRBD1 (5 bases). The germline V and J ends were trimmed by 2 bases and 9 bases, with 13 bases remaining between them. This CDR3 is built from 13 residues. The CDR3 bases are TGTGCCAGCAGTTTAAACGGGGGACTTCAAGCTTTCTTT. Its protein is CASSLNGGLQAFF.

The V gene is TRBV7-8, the J gene TRBJ2-5; 9 bases are a match to TRBD1. The V and J ends lost 7 bases and 0 bases, in that order; junction bases with no gene match: 12. The CDR3 runs 17 residues. Germline V gene data show CDR1 as SGHVS and CDR2 as FQNEAQ. CDR3 sequence (DNA): TGTGCCAGCACCCAAGGGTGGACAGGGGAAGACCAAGAGACCCAGTACTTC. This gives the protein CASTQGWTGEDQETQYF.

This chain links TRBV2 with TRBJ2-3, with D perhaps TRBD2 (6 bases). CDR3 length: 13 amino acids. V was clipped by 6 bases and J by 2 bases, with 9 bases between them. Per the germline V gene, CDR1 is SNHLY and CDR2 is FYNNEI. As DNA, the CDR3 is TGTGCCAGCAGAGGAGGGGCCACAGATACGCAGTATTTT. Its protein product is CASRGGATDTQYF.

Only a few counts were recorded for this clone. This chain joins TRBV5-6 and TRBJ2-5; possible D gene TRBD2, 6 bases. The CDR3 is 14 residues long. With 3 bases removed from V and 3 bases from J, the gap between germline ends came to 12 bases. Germline CDR1 SGHDT, CDR2 YYEEEE. CDR3 in amino acids: CASSWVSGEETQYF. CDR3 nucleotides: TGTGCCAGCAGCTGGGTCTCGGGGGAAGAGACCCAGTACTTC.

The rearrangement joins TRBV7-8 to TRBJ1-1, with 9 bases that match TRBD1. Per germline, CDR1 SGHVS and CDR2 FQNEAQ. V was pared by 5 bases and J by 0 bases, with 10 bases of the junction left unmatched. The CDR3 has 17 amino acids. CDR3 sequence (DNA): TGTGCCAGCAGCGATAGGACAGGGGCACTCATGAACACTGAAGCTTTCTTT. This encodes CASSDRTGALMNTEAFF. Based on the CDR3 plus reference TRBV7-8 and TRBJ1-1, the full variable domain is GAGVSQSPRYKVAKRGQDVALRCDPISGHVSLFWYQQALGQGPEFLTYFQNEAQLDKSGLPSDRFFAERPEGSVSTLKIQRTQQEDSAVYLCASSDRTGALMNTEAFFGQGTRLTVV.

This clone is a singleton in its sample. The chain couples TRBV10-3 to TRBJ2-5; 9 positions match TRBD2. CDR3 length: 16 amino acids. Germline V gives CDR1 ENHRY, CDR2 SYGVKD. Trimming removed 0 bases from V and 2 bases from J; junction bases left unmatched: 4. CDR3 nucleotides: TGTGCCATCAGTGAGTCGACCAGCGGGGGGCAAGAGACCCAGTACTTC. Its translation is CAISESTSGGQETQYF.